This entry lists 10 T cell receptor beta chains sequenced from one sample in a study of shared clonotypes between healthy human individuals. The table came from immunoSEQ multiplex PCR; TCRdb's copy has only in-frame clones and leaves some out. In the table there are approximately 99,000 clones, over 65% of which are singletons. Source material: memory CD8+ T cells sorted from blood. Documented subset: CD45RO+ cells pooled with CCR7-negative TemRA cells. These receptors originate from a woman aged 30 to 39 in good health.

In its sample, this clone was seen once. The V call is TRBV28, the J call TRBJ1-2; D is unclear. Per the germline V gene, CDR1 is MDHEN and CDR2 is SYDVKM. This CDR3 spans 15 amino acids. Trimming pared 5 bases from V and 5 bases from J, leaving 18 bases between. The CDR3, as DNA: TGTGCCAGCAGTCCGAAGGTCGGGAAGTTTTATGGCTACACCTTC. Amino acid sequence: CASSPKVGKFYGYTF.

The chain combines TRBV11-2 with TRBJ1-2; D gene unclear. From germline, CDR1 is SGHAT and CDR2 FQNNGV. The V gene lost 5 bases and the J gene lost 3 bases, with 7 bases spanning the gap. The CDR3 has 12 amino acids. CDR3: CASSQADYGYTF. DNA for the CDR3: TGTGCCAGCAGCCAGGCAGACTATGGCTACACCTTC. The full variable domain, in which reference TRBV11-2 and TRBJ1-2 provide the parts outside the CDR3, is EAGVAQSPRYKIIEKRQSVAFWCNPISGHATLYWYQQILGQGPKLLIQFQNNGVVDDSQLPKDRFSAERLKGVDSTLKIQPAKLEDSAVYLCASSQADYGYTFGSGTRLTVV.

The chain uses TRBV15 and TRBJ2-2; 7 positions agree with TRBD2. CDR1 is LNHNV, CDR2 YYDKDF, per germline (reference sequence). With 5 bases clipped from V and 1 base from J, the junction kept 4 bases outside the gene matches. The CDR3 contains 15 residues. In nucleotides, the CDR3 is TGTGCCACCAGCCAACGGGGGGAGAACACCGGGGAGCTGTTTTTT. Its protein product is CATSQRGENTGELFF.

This clone was detected a few times. The CDR3 loop is CASSLDSNQPQHF. The CDR3 DNA sequence: TGTGCCAGCAGCTTAGATAGTAATCAGCCCCAGCATTTT. The chain combines TRBV7-6 with TRBJ1-5; D is ambiguous. Trimming removed 1 base from V and 4 bases from J, with 5 bases in between. The length of the CDR3 is 13 residues. From germline, CDR1 is SGHVS and CDR2 FNYEAQ.

The CDR3 nucleotides are TGTGCCAGTAGCAACAGGGGAAAACGACCTTCCTACGAGCAGTACTTC. This encodes CASSNRGKRPSYEQYF. The chain is built from TRBV19 and TRBJ2-7; 7 bases align to TRBD1. Trimming cost V 6 bases and J 1 base; bases outside gene matches: 12. The CDR3 length is 16 residues. From germline, CDR1 is LNHDA and CDR2 SQIVND (reference sequence).

This chain uses TRBV19 with TRBJ1-5; possibly TRBD1 for D (5 bases). Trimming stripped 4 bases from V and 2 bases from J, with 15 bases between. Germline CDR1 LNHDA, CDR2 SQIVND (reference sequence). The CDR3 is made up of 16 amino acids. DNA of the CDR3: TGTGCCAGTAGTAGCCTTTTGGTAGGGGGCAATCAGCCCCAGCATTTT. It translates to CASSSLLVGGNQPQHF.

This chain connects TRBV15 to TRBJ2-4; D is perhaps TRBD1 or TRBD2 (5 bases each). CDR1 and CDR2 from the germline V gene are LNHNV and YYDKDF (reference sequence). The CDR3 has 14 residues. Trimming shortened V by 2 bases and J by 6 bases, and 11 bases separated the two germline ends. The CDR3 nucleotides are TGTGCCACCAGCAGAAGCCGGGACCGAAACATTCAGTACTTC. Amino acid sequence: CATSRSRDRNIQYF.

This clone occurred many times. The rearrangement joins TRBV6-4 to TRBJ2-1, with no clear D. From germline, CDR1 is MRHNA and CDR2 SNTAGT. The CDR3 contains 13 residues. V was cut by 2 bases and J by 3 bases, with 5 bases left in between. For the CDR3, the DNA is TGTGCCAGCAGTGACGGGGACTACAATGAGCAGTTCTTC. As protein: CASSDGDYNEQFF.

V and J are TRBV25-1 and TRBJ2-5, with TRBD2 matching over 11 bases. V shed 4 bases and J 3 bases; nucleotides not matched to a gene: 1. The CDR3 sequence is 14 residues long. Germline V CDR1 and CDR2: MGHDK, SYGVNS. CDR3 bases: TGTGCCAGCAGTGTAGCGGGAGGGGAAGAGACCCAGTACTTC. Amino acids: CASSVAGGEETQYF.

This clone showed up just once. V is TRBV5-1 and J is TRBJ2-6, with no clear D. Trimming left V 2 bases short and J 2 bases short, with 8 bases between. This CDR3 spans 15 amino acids. Germline V gene sequence: CDR1 SGHRS, CDR2 YFSETQ. CDR3 sequence (DNA): TGCGCCAGCAGCTTACGGGTTCCTGGGGCCAACGTCCTGACTTTC. It translates to CASSLRVPGANVLTF.